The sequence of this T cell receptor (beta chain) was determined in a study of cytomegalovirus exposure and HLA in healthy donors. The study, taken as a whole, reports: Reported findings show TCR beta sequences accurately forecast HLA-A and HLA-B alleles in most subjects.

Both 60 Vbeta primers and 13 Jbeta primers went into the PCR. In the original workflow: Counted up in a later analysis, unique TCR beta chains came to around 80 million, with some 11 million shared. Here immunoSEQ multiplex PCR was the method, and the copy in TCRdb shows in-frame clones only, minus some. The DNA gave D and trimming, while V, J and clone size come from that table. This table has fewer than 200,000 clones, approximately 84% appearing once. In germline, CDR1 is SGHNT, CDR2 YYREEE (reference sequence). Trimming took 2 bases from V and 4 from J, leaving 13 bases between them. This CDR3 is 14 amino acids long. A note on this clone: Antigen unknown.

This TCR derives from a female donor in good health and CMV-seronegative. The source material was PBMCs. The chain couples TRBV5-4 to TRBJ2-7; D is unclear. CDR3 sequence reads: CASSLSTPPYEQYF. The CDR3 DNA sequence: TGTGCCAGCAGCTTATCGACTCCCCCTTACGAGCAGTACTTC.